These 21 T cell receptor beta chains originate from one sample sequenced in a study of T-cell reconstitution after alpha-beta-depleted transplantation in children. Unique molecular identifiers were incorporated when the TCRbeta library was constructed. Using its own MiXCR run on the PCR reads, TCRdb lists one record per CDR3 protein. Here the sample spans 95,000 to 150,000 distinct CDR3 sequences, 20% to 25% being singletons. The source material was PBMCs, mostly from graft donor cells, sampled 180 days after TCRalphabeta/CD19-depleted stem cell transplant. The source of these receptors is a male patient under 10 years old who had a stem cell transplant for chronic granulomatous disease, so the T cells may come from the graft donor.

The sample holds many counts of this clonotype. The chain combines TRBV27 with TRBJ2-7, with D perhaps matching TRBD1 (6 bases). V gave up 0 bases and J gave up 5 bases, with 8 bases separating them. From germline, CDR1 is MNHEY and CDR2 SMNVEV (reference sequence). This CDR3 has 13 residues. Here the CDR3 DNA reads TGTGCCAGCAGTTTATCCCAGGGGAACGAGCAGTACTTC. It specifies CASSLSQGNEQYF.

This clonotype was seen many times. The rearrangement joins TRBV20-1 to TRBJ1-5; 11 bases align to TRBD1. From germline, CDR1 is DFQATT and CDR2 SNEGSKA (reference sequence). The trim removed 5 bases at V and 6 bases at J, leaving 6 bases unmatched. This CDR3 spans 14 amino acids. CDR3 sequence: CSAGRTGGSQPQHF. The CDR3 DNA reads TGCAGTGCTGGCAGGACAGGGGGCAGTCAGCCCCAGCATTTT.

This clonotype has a handful of counts. A clone one base away is much larger, so this may be a read error. The CDR3 here is CGAAPEGRYF. The CDR3 DNA reads as TGCGGTGCCGCCCCTGAGGGCCGTTACTTC. This chain joins TRBV20-1 and TRBJ2-7, with D perhaps TRBD2 (5 bases). The CDR3 loop spans 10 amino acids. The germline V gene has CDR1 DFQATT and CDR2 SNEGSKA (reference sequence).

About this clonotype: A much larger clone is a single base away; this may be a read error. The chain links TRBV12-3 or TRBV12-4 to TRBJ2-1; 10 bases align to TRBD2. This CDR3 is 15 amino acids long. The J segment lost 4 bases and the V segment lost 7 bases, leaving 7 bases of the junction unmatched. The CDR3 nucleotides read TGTGCCAGCACCTTGACTAGCGGGCGTTACAATGAGCAGTTCTTC. It codes for CASTLTSGRYNEQFF.

A few counts support this clonotype. The chain couples TRBV12-3 or TRBV12-4 to TRBJ2-5; 11 positions match TRBD1. Trimming took 5 bases from V and 2 from J; bases not matched to a gene: 7. The CDR3 has 16 amino acids. In DNA form, the CDR3 reads TGTGCCAGCAGTCGAGGACAGGGGGCCCTACAAGAGACCCAGTACTTC. It translates to CASSRGQGALQETQYF.

As regards this clonotype: A much larger clone differs from this one at a single base, so this may be a read error. This sequence joins TRBV5-5 and TRBJ1-6, with 7 bases identical to TRBD1. The germline V gene has CDR1 SGHKS and CDR2 YYEKEE (reference sequence). The length of the CDR3 is 13 residues. CDR3 sequence (DNA): TGTGCCAGCAGTTGGACAGGATTCTCACCCCCCCACTTT. Protein: CASSWTGFSPPHF.

The chain links TRBV20-1 to TRBJ2-3, with 8 bases matching TRBD2. CDR1 and CDR2 from the germline V gene are DFQATT and SNEGSKA (reference sequence). The CDR3 extends over 15 amino acids. Losses at the gene ends were 6 bases for V and 4 bases for J; bases not matched to a gene: 12. CDR3 nucleotides: TGCAGTGCACGAGTTAGCGGGACGGATCCAGATACGCAGTATTTT. Encoded protein: CSARVSGTDPDTQYF.

V gene TRBV5-1 combines with J gene TRBJ1-1, with D unclear. The CDR3 is 15 amino acids. Looked up from germline, CDR1 is SGHRS and CDR2 is YFSETQ. V was trimmed by 0 bases and J by 4 bases, leaving 13 bases between them. The CDR3 here is CASSLVAGFVTEAFF. The CDR3 region has the DNA TGCGCCAGCAGCTTGGTTGCGGGTTTCGTCACTGAAGCTTTCTTT.

The chain joins TRBV5-1 to TRBJ2-1, with TRBD1 identical over 11 bases. The CDR3 sequence is 15 residues long. Per the germline V gene, CDR1 is SGHRS and CDR2 is YFSETQ. V was pared by 9 bases and J by 8 bases, with 13 bases of the junction left unmatched. CDR3 in DNA: TGCGCCACCAACCTTATGGACAGGGGGCAAGATGAGCAGTTCTTC. Its protein is CATNLMDRGQDEQFF.

V gene TRBV12-3 or TRBV12-4 combines with J gene TRBJ2-1; TRBD2 aligns across 7 bases. The CDR3 has 16 amino acids. V dropped 3 bases and J dropped 2; count of bases not matched to a gene: 7. CDR3 residues: CASSFRLAETYNEQFF. The CDR3, as DNA: TGTGCCAGCAGTTTTCGGCTAGCGGAAACCTACAATGAGCAGTTCTTC.

V is TRBV20-1 and J is TRBJ1-1, with 9 bases lining up with TRBD1. CDR1 DFQATT and CDR2 SNEGSKA come from the germline V gene (reference sequence). There are 14 residues in the CDR3. Trimming took 2 bases from V and 2 from J; bases not matched to a gene: 3. The CDR3 bases are TGCAGTGCTAGAACGGGACAGGGAAACACTGAAGCTTTCTTT. Translated, it gives CSARTGQGNTEAFF.

There are a few counts of this clonotype. V and J are TRBV3-1 and TRBJ2-7, with D tentatively TRBD2 (6 bases). Germline values: CDR1 LGHDT, CDR2 YNNKEL (reference sequence). The CDR3 is 15 residues long. V was clipped by 3 bases and J by 2 bases, with 14 bases between them. The CDR3 protein is CASSQSSGSTYEQYF. CDR3 nucleotides: TGTGCCAGCAGCCAGAGTAGCGGTTCCACCTACGAGCAGTACTTC.

The chain joins TRBV7-8 to TRBJ2-3; D perhaps matches TRBD1 (5 bases). V was cut by 3 bases and J by 4 bases, with 17 bases left in between. This CDR3 contains 16 residues. The germline V gene has CDR1 SGHVS and CDR2 FQNEAQ. This CDR3 is CASSLAAPKGADTQYF. Here the CDR3 DNA reads TGTGCCAGCAGCTTGGCCGCGCCAAAAGGGGCAGATACGCAGTATTTT.

Only a few counts were recorded for this clonotype. The chain has TRBV9 and TRBJ2-1; possible D gene TRBD1, 6 bases. CDR1 is SGDLS, CDR2 YYNGEE, per germline. V shed 3 bases and J shed 6 bases, with 10 bases lying between them. The CDR3 totals 13 residues. The CDR3 spells CASSADSTNEQFF. CDR3 in DNA: TGTGCCAGCAGCGCGGACAGTACCAATGAGCAGTTCTTC.

This clonotype was picked up many times. This CDR3 is CSVEPKGLAGNSYNEQFF. CDR3 coding DNA: TGCAGCGTTGAACCAAAGGGTTTAGCGGGAAACTCCTACAATGAGCAGTTCTTC. V gene TRBV29-1 combines with J gene TRBJ2-1; 8 positions match TRBD2. The V and J ends lost 2 bases and 0 bases, in that order; junction bases with no gene match: 12. Germline V gene data show CDR1 as SQVTM and CDR2 as ANQGSEA. The CDR3 has 18 residues.

The gene calls are TRBV11-1 and TRBJ2-1, with TRBD1 matching 8 bases. The length of the CDR3 is 16 residues. J was trimmed by 3 bases and V by 6 bases; bases with no gene match: 10. Germline CDR1 and CDR2: SGHAT and FQDESV (reference sequence). DNA for the CDR3: TGTGCCAGCAGACCTAAGGACAGGGTAGACTACAATGAGCAGTTCTTC. Its translation: CASRPKDRVDYNEQFF.

This clonotype was seen a few times. The CDR3 nucleotides read TGCAGTGCTAGAGATCGAGGGGGGGGACTGAGAGGGGAATTCTTC. Encoded protein: CSARDRGGGLRGEFF. The V call is TRBV20-1, the J call TRBJ2-1, with D maybe TRBD2 (7 bases). The ends were cut back, 0 bases at V and 16 bases at J, with 25 bases in the middle. Germline V gene data show CDR1 as DFQATT and CDR2 as SNEGSKA (reference sequence). This CDR3 spans 15 amino acids.

This clonotype was observed at least ten times. The rearrangement joins TRBV28 to TRBJ1-3; D is unclear. The germline V gene encodes CDR1 MDHEN and CDR2 SYDVKM. The CDR3 covers 13 residues. Trimming removed 2 bases from V and 3 bases from J, with 5 bases in between. The CDR3 DNA reads as TGTGCCAGCAGTTTAACCGTTGGAAACACCATATATTTT. This translates into CASSLTVGNTIYF.

This clonotype came up many times. The chain has TRBV20-1 and TRBJ2-2, with D hard to call. Trimming pared 3 bases from V and 2 bases from J, leaving 10 bases between. The CDR3 spans 14 residues. Germline CDR1 is DFQATT and CDR2 is SNEGSKA (reference sequence). The CDR3 sequence is CSARNGYNTGELFF. CDR3 in DNA: TGCAGTGCTAGGAACGGGTACAACACCGGGGAGCTGTTTTTT.

The V and J genes are TRBV4-3 and TRBJ2-1; 7 bases align to TRBD2. The J segment lost 13 bases and the V segment lost 3 bases, leaving 9 bases of the junction unmatched. Looked up from germline, CDR1 is LGHNA and CDR2 is YSLEER. This CDR3 has 13 residues. The CDR3 DNA reads TGCGCCAGCAGCCACGACCCGGGGGGTGATCAGTTCTTC. This codes for CASSHDPGGDQFF.

This clonotype was seen repeatedly, ten times or more. This sequence joins TRBV5-5 and TRBJ2-7; TRBD1 might be the D (5 bases). This CDR3 region has 14 residues. From germline, CDR1 is SGHKS and CDR2 YYEKEE (reference sequence). Trimming took 6 bases from V and 0 from J, leaving 13 bases between them. CDR3 DNA: TGTGCCAGCACCGCAACACAGGACTCCTACGAGCAGTACTTC. This translates into CASTATQDSYEQYF. The full variable domain, in which reference TRBV5-5 and TRBJ2-7 provide the parts outside the CDR3, is DAGVTQSPTHLIKTRGQQVTLRCSPISGHKSVSWYQQVLGQGPQFIFQYYEKEERGRGNFPDRFSARQFPNYSSELNVNALLLGDSALYLCASTATQDSYEQYFGPGTRLTVT.